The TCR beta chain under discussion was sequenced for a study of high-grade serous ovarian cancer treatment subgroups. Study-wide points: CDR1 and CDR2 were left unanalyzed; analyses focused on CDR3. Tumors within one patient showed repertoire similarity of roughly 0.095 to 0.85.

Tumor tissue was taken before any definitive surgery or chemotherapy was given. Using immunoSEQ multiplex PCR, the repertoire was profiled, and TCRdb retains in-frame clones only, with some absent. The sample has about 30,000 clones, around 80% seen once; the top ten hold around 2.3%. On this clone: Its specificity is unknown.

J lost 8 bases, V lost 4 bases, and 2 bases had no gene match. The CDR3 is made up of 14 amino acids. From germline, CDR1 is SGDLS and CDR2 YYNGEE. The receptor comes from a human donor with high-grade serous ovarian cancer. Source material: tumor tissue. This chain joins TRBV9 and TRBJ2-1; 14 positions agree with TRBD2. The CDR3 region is CASSSGLAGDEQFF. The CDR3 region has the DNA TGTGCCAGCAGCTCGGGACTAGCGGGAGATGAGCAGTTCTTC.